This TCR beta chain was recovered during a study of response to subunit inactivated influenza vaccine. Overall study results and limits: The authors suggested that few new T cells are recruited per seasonal influenza vaccination.

About this clonotype: Antigen unknown.

Using its own MiXCR run on the RT-PCR reads, TCRdb lists one record per CDR3 protein. The repertoire includes 550,000 to 650,000 distinct CDR3 sequences, approximately 10% of them detected once, and roughly a tenth sits in the top ten. The CDR3 covers 12 residues. The V gene lost 6 bases and the J gene lost 9 bases, with 13 bases spanning the gap. Here the sequenced sample was PBMCs from blood, taken on the day of vaccination. This receptor was obtained from a man aged 50-60 years who received an inactivated influenza vaccine. This sequence joins TRBV12-3 or TRBV12-4 and TRBJ2-3, with TRBD1 as a possible D gene (5 bases). The CDR3, as DNA: TGTGCCAGCAGCACCTCTAGGGGAACGCAGTATTTT. Encoded protein: CASSTSRGTQYF.